The 4 T cell receptor beta chains in this list originate from one sample, sequenced in a study of a mutant IDH1 vaccine in newly diagnosed glioma. The method was immunoSEQ multiplex PCR; TCRdb's version includes in-frame clones alone and lacks a portion of them. The sample lists approximately 45,000 clones; around 93% were seen once. Time point defined: week 23, last vaccination. Topical imiquimod was applied with each vaccine dose, which held 300 ug of mutant IDH1 20-mer peptide. These receptors are not linked to any known antigen. Here the sequenced sample was PBMCs, taken from a glioma patient whose treatment included an IDH1 peptide vaccine. The receptor set was obtained from a man between 45 and 60 years old with glioma.

This chain uses TRBV6-5 with TRBJ2-7; D unclear. The CDR3 has 13 residues. Germline V gives CDR1 MNHEY, CDR2 SVGAGI. V dropped 0 bases and J dropped 4 bases, with 7 bases sitting between them. The CDR3 loop is CASSYSSAYEQYF. DNA of the CDR3: TGTGCCAGCAGTTACTCGTCAGCTTACGAGCAGTACTTC.

The genes are TRBV9 and TRBJ1-2; possibly TRBD1 for D (6 bases). This CDR3 spans 14 amino acids. The ends were cut back, 1 base at V and 6 bases at J, with 13 bases in the middle. Germline V gives CDR1 SGDLS, CDR2 YYNGEE. The CDR3 protein is CASSVTTGLDGYTF. The CDR3 coding sequence is TGTGCCAGCAGCGTAACAACAGGGCTCGATGGCTACACCTTC.

The genes are TRBV9 and TRBJ1-4, with 7 bases matching TRBD1. Trimming removed 4 bases from V and 6 bases from J; junction bases left unmatched: 9. Germline assignment: CDR1 SGDLS and CDR2 YYNGEE. The CDR3 contains 15 residues. CDR3 nucleotide sequence: TGTGCCAGCAGCTTGGACAGGCGCCCGGATGAAAAACTGTTTTTT. Translating gives CASSLDRRPDEKLFF.

The chain recombines TRBV30 with TRBJ1-4, with 7 nucleotides matching TRBD1. Germline lookup yields CDR1 GTSNPN and CDR2 SVGIG (reference sequence). The V and J ends lost 2 bases and 7 bases, in that order; junction bases with no gene match: 7. The CDR3 is 14 amino acids. CDR3 bases: TGTGCCTGGAGTCCCGGGACAGTTACTGAAAAACTGTTTTTT. It yields the protein CAWSPGTVTEKLFF.